The 14 T cell receptor beta chains below all came from one sample that was sequenced in a study of cytomegalovirus exposure and HLA in healthy donors. In the PCR, 60 Vbeta and 13 Jbeta primers were used. Assay: immunoSEQ multiplex PCR; the TCRdb copy retains only in-frame clones and omits some. The sample consists of more than 70,000 clones, over 60% of them appearing once. What was sequenced was PBMCs. The receptors derive from a man between 40 and 49 years old in good health and CMV-seronegative.

Only a few counts were recorded for this clone. The V call is TRBV5-1, the J call TRBJ2-7; 8 nucleotides line up with TRBD1. V gave up 0 bases and J gave up 5 bases; unmatched junction bases: 1. The CDR3 spans 13 residues. CDR1 and CDR2 (germline): SGHRS, YFSETQ. This CDR3 is CASSLGTGHEQYF. CDR3 DNA sequence: TGCGCCAGCAGCTTGGGGACAGGGCACGAGCAGTACTTC. The full variable domain, completed using reference TRBV5-1 and TRBJ2-7, is KAGVTQTPRYLIKTRGQQVTLSCSPISGHRSVSWYQQTPGQGLQFLFEYFSETQRNKGNFPGRFSGRQFSNSRSEMNVSTLELGDSALYLCASSLGTGHEQYFGPGTRLTVT.

Remarks on this clone: The junction departs from germline at one end; a sequencing error may be responsible. The chain combines TRBV5-6 with TRBJ1-6; maybe TRBD1 (5 bases). The germline gives CDR1 SGHDT, CDR2 YYEEEE. CDR3 length: 13 residues. The CDR3: CAGSSPGYSPLHF. CDR3 sequence (DNA): TGTGCCGGCAGCAGCCCAGGGTATTCACCCCTCCACTTT.

This clone was seen a few times. The chain couples TRBV7-2 to TRBJ1-2; 9 positions agree with TRBD1. Germline V gene data show CDR1 as SGHTA and CDR2 as FQGNSA. The ends lost 5 bases at V and 5 bases at J; junction bases unmatched: 9. This CDR3 has 15 residues. CDR3 DNA: TGTGCCAGCAGCCTAGACAGGGGGTATCATTATGGCTACACCTTC. Translation gives CASSLDRGYHYGYTF.

This clone appeared once. The chain carries TRBV7-9 and TRBJ2-2; 11 bases fit TRBD2. The germline CDR1 and CDR2 sequences are SEHNR and FQNEAQ (reference sequence). The CDR3 runs 17 residues. V lost 5 bases and J lost 0; bases outside the gene matches: 5. The CDR3 nucleotides read TGTGCCAGCAGCATACGTAGCGGGGGGGCGAACACCGGGGAGCTGTTTTTT. It is translated as CASSIRSGGANTGELFF.

The chain has TRBV9 and TRBJ2-3; tentative D call: TRBD2 (7 bases). Germline values: CDR1 SGDLS, CDR2 YYNGEE. The CDR3 length is 15 residues. Trimming shortened V by 3 bases and J by 7 bases, and 18 bases separated the two germline ends. The CDR3, as DNA: TGTGCCAGCAGCGCCGATGTTGGGGGGGCAAATACGCAGTATTTT. This translates into CASSADVGGANTQYF.

The chain employs TRBV7-2 and TRBJ1-5; 8 bases are shared with TRBD1. Germline loops: CDR1 SGHTA, CDR2 FQGNSA. The CDR3 contains 15 residues. V lost 3 bases and J lost 4; bases outside the gene matches: 5. DNA for the CDR3: TGTGCCAGCAGCTTTCGGACAGGGATAAATCAGCCCCAGCATTTT. Amino acids: CASSFRTGINQPQHF.

This sequence joins TRBV7-2 and TRBJ2-2; weak D call: TRBD2 (5 bases). Trimming pared 3 bases from V and 3 bases from J, leaving 20 bases between. The CDR3 totals 18 residues. CDR1 is SGHTA and CDR2 is FQGNSA in the germline V gene. Here the CDR3 DNA reads TGTGCCAGCAGCTTGTCCCTCCCGTTTCTGCGGGACACCGGGGAGCTGTTTTTT. Its protein product is CASSLSLPFLRDTGELFF.

The chain links TRBV13 to TRBJ1-2; 11 bases align to TRBD1. Germline trimming cut 5 bases from V and 5 bases from J; bases unmatched to any gene: 10. This CDR3 has 16 amino acids. Germline V gene data show CDR1 as PRHDT and CDR2 as FYEKMQ (reference sequence). The CDR3 DNA follows: TGTGCCAGCAGCCTCAGCAGGACAGGGGGCTGGTATGGCTACACCTTC. As protein: CASSLSRTGGWYGYTF.

The chain recombines TRBV7-9 with TRBJ2-7; the D is unclear. The CDR3 is 16 amino acids. CDR1 is SEHNR and CDR2 is FQNEAQ in the germline V gene (reference sequence). V was clipped by 0 bases and J by 2 bases, with 14 bases between them. The CDR3 is CASSLAVGQATYEQYF. The DNA for the CDR3 is TGTGCCAGCAGCTTAGCCGTAGGTCAGGCGACCTACGAGCAGTACTTC.

This clone was picked up a small number of times. The chain uses TRBV9 and TRBJ1-1, with TRBD1 identical over 7 bases. The V segment lost 3 bases and the J segment 3 bases; nucleotides outside the gene matches: 14. The CDR3 is 17 residues long. From germline, CDR1 is SGDLS and CDR2 YYNGEE. CDR3 DNA: TGTGCCAGCAGCGCCCAACCCACGACAGGGCTCGACACTGAAGCTTTCTTT. It encodes CASSAQPTTGLDTEAFF.

The chain couples TRBV5-6 to TRBJ2-1; maybe TRBD2 (6 bases). Trimming removed 7 bases at V and 5 bases at J, with 10 bases between. The germline V gene has CDR1 SGHDT and CDR2 YYEEEE. CDR3 length: 12 residues. The CDR3 is CASGLPNNEQFF. DNA of the CDR3: TGTGCCAGCGGACTACCAAACAATGAGCAGTTCTTC.

This clone is a singleton in its sample. The chain has TRBV13 and TRBJ1-5; possible D gene TRBD1, 6 bases. Looked up from germline, CDR1 is PRHDT and CDR2 is FYEKMQ (reference sequence). This CDR3 comprises 14 residues. V was trimmed by 2 bases and J by 6 bases, leaving 11 bases between them. The DNA of the CDR3 is TGTGCCAGCAGCTTAAGACAGGACAGTCAGCCCCAGCATTTT. As protein: CASSLRQDSQPQHF.

The chain carries TRBV6-5 and TRBJ2-3, with 7 positions matching TRBD1. V lost 7 bases, J lost 3 bases, and 7 bases stayed unmatched. Germline CDR1 and CDR2: MNHEY and SVGAGI. The CDR3 runs to 14 residues. DNA for the CDR3: TGTGCCAGCAATCCCGGACAGGCTACAGATACGCAGTATTTT. Its translation: CASNPGQATDTQYF.

The J gene is TRBJ2-3, the V gene TRBV7-2; 9 bases align to TRBD1. V was pared by 5 bases and J by 6 bases, with 6 bases of the junction left unmatched. The CDR3 sequence is 14 residues long. Germline V CDR1 and CDR2: SGHTA, FQGNSA. The CDR3 here is CASSPGQGFDTQYF. The CDR3 DNA reads as TGTGCCAGCAGCCCCGGACAGGGGTTTGATACGCAGTATTTT.